Below are 6 T cell receptor beta chains sequenced from a single sample in a study of cytomegalovirus exposure and HLA in healthy donors. Amplification used 60 Vbeta primers and 13 Jbeta primers. TCRdb's table, derived via immunoSEQ multiplex PCR, lists solely in-frame clones and lacks some. The sample includes 170,000 or so clones, 75% to 90% of them seen just once. The sample consisted of PBMCs. These receptor sequences come from a boy younger than 18 in good health and CMV-seronegative.

The chain links TRBV11-2 to TRBJ1-2, with TRBD1 identical over 7 bases. Trimming at V came to 5 bases and at J to 7 bases, leaving 16 bases not matched to a gene. The CDR3 totals 16 residues. Germline CDR1 and CDR2: SGHAT and FQNNGV. The CDR3 sequence is CASSPGQHLLLGGYTF. DNA of the CDR3: TGTGCCAGCAGCCCGGGACAGCACCTACTCCTTGGTGGCTACACCTTC. Using reference TRBV11-2 and TRBJ1-2 for the parts outside the CDR3, the full variable domain is EAGVAQSPRYKIIEKRQSVAFWCNPISGHATLYWYQQILGQGPKLLIQFQNNGVVDDSQLPKDRFSAERLKGVDSTLKIQPAKLEDSAVYLCASSPGQHLLLGGYTFGSGTRLTVV.

V gene TRBV14 combines with J gene TRBJ2-2, with 8 bases identical to TRBD1. Germline V gene lookup returns CDR1 SGHDN and CDR2 FVKESK. V dropped 1 base and J dropped 4; count of bases not matched to a gene: 8. The length of the CDR3 is 17 residues. The CDR3 sequence: CASSQGEDRVITGELFF. CDR3 DNA sequence: TGTGCCAGCAGCCAAGGAGAGGACAGGGTTATCACCGGGGAGCTGTTTTTT.

This clone turned up a few times. The chain links TRBV27 to TRBJ2-1, with TRBD1 matching 7 bases. V gave up 2 bases and J gave up 4 bases; unmatched junction bases: 20. The CDR3 has 20 amino acids. CDR1 MNHEY and CDR2 SMNVEV come from the germline V gene (reference sequence). CDR3 sequence: CASSLNPMGRGLAPYNEQFF. DNA of the CDR3: TGTGCCAGCAGTTTAAATCCTATGGGCAGGGGGTTAGCTCCATACAATGAGCAGTTCTTC.

The chain employs TRBV11-3 and TRBJ1-1; TRBD1 matches at 8 bases. This CDR3 is 16 amino acids long. Trimming cost V 0 bases and J 5 bases; bases outside gene matches: 8. Per the germline V gene, CDR1 is SGHNT and CDR2 is YENEEA. CDR3 sequence (DNA): TGTGCCAGCAGCTTAGATCTTCCAGGGGGCTCAACTGAAGCTTTCTTT. Amino acid sequence: CASSLDLPGGSTEAFF.

V gene TRBV2 combines with J gene TRBJ2-3, with D possibly being TRBD2 (6 bases). V was clipped by 8 bases and J by 0 bases, with 18 bases between them. This CDR3 has 16 amino acids. CDR1 SNHLY and CDR2 FYNNEI come from the germline V gene. The CDR3 DNA is TGTGCCAGCGTGGGAGGACTACGAAGGAGCACAGATACGCAGTATTTT. This encodes CASVGGLRRSTDTQYF.

This clone was seen once. The chain couples TRBV19 to TRBJ1-5; a weak D match, TRBD1 (5 bases). This CDR3 is built from 14 residues. Trimming left V 4 bases short and J 6 bases short, with 13 bases between. Germline CDR1 reads LNHDA; CDR2 reads SQIVND (reference sequence). Here the CDR3 DNA reads TGTGCCAGTAGTAACTACAGGACGAGTCAGCCCCAGCATTTT. It encodes CASSNYRTSQPQHF.